The 22 T cell receptor beta chains below come from one sample, sequenced in a study of blood T cell repertoires in COVID-19 (dated by TCRdb to the early 2020s). The library was made by the immunoSEQ multiplex PCR assay. As stored in TCRdb, this immuneACCESS dataset retains in-frame rearrangements with V and J assigned. A fraction of the clones does not appear; measured against another copy, unresolved V genes explain less than half of the discrepancy, and the remainder lacks a known reason. Within this sample are 100,000 to 150,000 clones, with about 80% of them counted one time only. The ten largest clones represent around a quarter of the sample. The sample was peripheral blood. The receptors stem from a human donor in a cohort sampled during active COVID-19.

This rearrangement joins TRBV11-3 to TRBJ2-3; 7 bases align to TRBD2. The germline V gene encodes CDR1 SGHNT and CDR2 YENEEA. V shed 1 base, J shed 6 bases, and the junction held 1 base outside the gene matches. The CDR3 loop spans 13 amino acids. CDR3 DNA sequence: TGTGCCAGCAGCTTAGGCGGGAGCGATACGCAGTATTTT. It translates to CASSLGGSDTQYF.

The chain carries TRBV3-1 (or the pseudogene TRBV3-2) and TRBJ2-7; a weak D match, TRBD2 (5 bases). Germline-derived CDR1 and CDR2 are LGHDT and YNNKEL (reference sequence). This CDR3 spans 11 amino acids. Trimming cost V 4 bases and J 9 bases, with 10 bases left between them. In DNA, the CDR3 is TGTGCCAGCAGCCGCGTGGAGGTGCAGTACTTC. This sequence encodes CASSRVEVQYF.

The chain uses TRBV19 and TRBJ2-6, with D tentatively TRBD1 (5 bases). The germline V gene has CDR1 LNHDA and CDR2 SQIVND (reference sequence). The CDR3 covers 17 residues. V lost 7 bases and J lost 2, with 18 bases in between. CDR3 nucleotides: TGTGCCAGTACCGCGATCAGGGTAGTAGCTGGGGCCAACGTCCTGACTTTC. This codes for CASTAIRVVAGANVLTF. Drawing the rest from reference TRBV19 and TRBJ2-6, the complete variable domain is DGGITQSPKYLFRKEGQNVTLSCEQNLNHDAMYWYRQDPGQGLRLIYYSQIVNDFQKGDIAEGYSVSREKKESFPLTVTSAQKNPTAFYLCASTAIRVVAGANVLTFGAGSRLTVL.

V gene TRBV4-1 combines with J gene TRBJ1-5; D remains unclear. The germline V and J ends were trimmed by 1 base and 5 bases, with 3 bases remaining between them. Germline CDR1 MGHRA, CDR2 YSYEKL. The CDR3 consists of 12 residues. The CDR3: CASSQADQPQHF. The CDR3 region has the DNA TGCGCCAGCAGCCAAGCTGATCAGCCCCAGCATTTT.

A remark on this clone: Within the sample, other DNA sequences also encode this same CDR3. The chain couples TRBV7-3 to TRBJ2-3; tentative D call: TRBD1 (6 bases). CDR3 size: 14 residues. Trimming removed 4 bases from V and 0 bases from J, with 8 bases in between. Germline CDR1 and CDR2: SGHTA and FQGTGA. This CDR3 reads CASSSGTSTDTQYF. The CDR3 nucleotides read TGTGCCAGCAGCTCCGGGACAAGCACAGATACGCAGTATTTT.

J is TRBJ1-5 and V is TRBV4-3, with 7 nucleotides matching TRBD1. The V and J ends lost 0 bases and 11 bases, in that order; junction bases with no gene match: 4. The CDR3 extends over 13 amino acids. The V gene's germline CDR1 is LGHNA and CDR2 YSLEER. In DNA, the CDR3 is TGCGCCAGCAGCCAAGAGAGGGGGCGAGCCCAGCATTTT. Translation: CASSQERGRAQHF.

This chain connects TRBV5-8 to TRBJ1-4; no definite D call. From germline, CDR1 is SGHTS and CDR2 YDEGEE. The CDR3 spans 15 residues. V lost 1 base to trimming and J lost 3 bases, with 10 bases between them. The CDR3 protein is CASSLNRGANEKLFF. The DNA of the CDR3 is TGTGCCAGCAGCTTGAACCGGGGTGCTAATGAAAAACTGTTTTTT.

The rearrangement joins TRBV30 to TRBJ1-4; TRBD1 agrees at 8 bases. The CDR3 runs to 14 residues. V was clipped by 3 bases and J by 3 bases; unmatched bases: 3. Looked up from germline, CDR1 is GTSNPN and CDR2 is SVGIG (reference sequence). DNA for the CDR3: TGTGCCTGGAGCCAGGGGGCCGCTAATGAAAAACTGTTTTTT. Its protein product is CAWSQGAANEKLFF.

This clone was counted many times. The chain joins TRBV7-9 to TRBJ1-6, with D hard to call. The CDR3 covers 14 residues. CDR1 SEHNR and CDR2 FQNEAQ come from the germline V gene (reference sequence). V dropped 5 bases and J dropped 4 bases, with 9 bases sitting between them. The DNA of the CDR3 is TGTGCCAGCAGCATCGAACAGTATAATTCACCCCTCCACTTT. Protein sequence: CASSIEQYNSPLHF.

The V call is TRBV2, the J call TRBJ1-4, with a tentative D call TRBD1 (5 bases). The germline CDR1 and CDR2 sequences are SNHLY and FYNNEI. Trimming left V 6 bases short and J 3 bases short, with 11 bases between. The CDR3 sequence is 14 residues long. CDR3 sequence reads: CASRQEGANEKLFF. The CDR3 DNA reads as TGTGCCAGCAGACAGGAAGGGGCTAATGAAAAACTGTTTTTT. Using reference TRBV2 and TRBJ1-4 for the parts outside the CDR3, the full variable domain is EPEVTQTPSHQVTQMGQEVILRCVPISNHLYFYWYRQILGQKVEFLVSFYNNEISEKSEIFDDQFSVERPDGSNFTLKIRSTKLEDSAMYFCASRQEGANEKLFFGSGTQLSVL.

DNA for the CDR3: TGCGCCAGCAGCCCACGCTCAGGGGGCGCAGGAAACATTCAGTACTTC. Its translation is CASSPRSGGAGNIQYF. The chain is built from TRBV5-1 and TRBJ2-4; 8 bases are shared with TRBD1. J lost 6 bases, V lost 4 bases, and 12 bases had no gene match. The CDR3 covers 16 residues. CDR1 and CDR2 from the germline V gene are SGHRS and YFSETQ.

This clone was seen only a few times. The J gene is TRBJ1-1, the V gene TRBV28; the D gene is possibly TRBD1 (5 bases). This CDR3 is built from 14 residues. Germline V CDR1 and CDR2: MDHEN, SYDVKM. Trimming cost V 3 bases and J 1 base, with 9 bases left between them. The CDR3 here is CASSFAGTNTEAFF. DNA of the CDR3: TGTGCCAGCAGTTTCGCGGGGACGAACACTGAAGCTTTCTTT.

The rearrangement uses TRBV5-4 and TRBJ1-2; 8 bases are a match to TRBD1. The CDR3 extends over 14 amino acids. Germline values: CDR1 SGHNT, CDR2 YYREEE (reference sequence). The ends lost 3 bases at V and 4 bases at J; junction bases unmatched: 5. CDR3 in DNA: TGTGCCAGCAGCTCCGGACAGGGAATCTATGGCTACACCTTC. Translation gives CASSSGQGIYGYTF.

V gene TRBV5-1 combines with J gene TRBJ2-7; 10 bases agree with TRBD2. CDR1 and CDR2 from the germline V gene are SGHRS and YFSETQ. The CDR3 covers 15 residues. The V gene end was trimmed by 2 bases and the J gene end by 2 bases; junction bases not matched to a gene: 4. CDR3 DNA sequence: TGCGCCAGCAGCTTACAAACTAGCGGGACCTACGAGCAGTACTTC. Amino acids: CASSLQTSGTYEQYF.

The chain uses TRBV11-2 and TRBJ2-2, with D perhaps matching TRBD1 (6 bases). This CDR3 comprises 14 residues. Looked up from germline, CDR1 is SGHAT and CDR2 is FQNNGV. Between the trimmed V and J ends, which lost 8 bases and 2 bases, there was a span of 12 bases. The CDR3 is CASPRTENTGELFF. CDR3 coding DNA: TGTGCCAGCCCCCGGACAGAAAACACCGGGGAGCTGTTTTTT.

This clone occurred once. The V call is TRBV9, the J call TRBJ2-1; TRBD1 agrees at 7 bases. Trimming at V came to 0 bases and at J to 5 bases, leaving 8 bases not matched to a gene. This CDR3 is built from 16 residues. The germline V gene encodes CDR1 SGDLS and CDR2 YYNGEE. The CDR3 is CASSVVDRDFHNEQFF. CDR3 sequence (DNA): TGTGCCAGCAGCGTAGTCGACAGGGATTTCCACAATGAGCAGTTCTTC.

The rearrangement joins TRBV19 to TRBJ1-5, with 8 bases matching TRBD1. Germline values: CDR1 LNHDA, CDR2 SQIVND (reference sequence). With V trimmed by 3 bases and J by 5 bases, 6 bases remained unmatched. CDR3 length: 15 amino acids. Here the CDR3 reads CASSMGRGLHQPQHF. The CDR3 coding sequence is TGTGCCAGTAGTATGGGCAGGGGGCTGCATCAGCCCCAGCATTTT.

The chain has TRBV18 and TRBJ2-2; possible D gene TRBD2, 6 bases. The CDR3 covers 14 residues. Trimming shortened V by 5 bases and J by 2 bases, and 9 bases separated the two germline ends. Germline-derived CDR1 and CDR2 are KGHSH and LQKENI. CDR3 sequence: CASSAGLNTGELFF. CDR3 bases: TGTGCCAGCTCAGCGGGACTTAACACCGGGGAGCTGTTTTTT.

This sequence joins TRBV27 and TRBJ1-1; tentative D call: TRBD1 (6 bases). CDR1 MNHEY and CDR2 SMNVEV come from the germline V gene (reference sequence). Trimming removed 0 bases at V and 5 bases at J, with 19 bases between. CDR3 size: 17 residues. The CDR3 DNA follows: TGTGCCAGCAGTTTATCAGGCGGGGGGCGATTGGGGACTGAAGCTTTCTTT. Its translation: CASSLSGGGRLGTEAFF.

This clone was observed a few times. The rearrangement uses TRBV5-5 and TRBJ1-5; 8 bases line up with TRBD1. The trim removed 2 bases at V and 5 bases at J, leaving 3 bases unmatched. Germline-derived CDR1 and CDR2 are SGHKS and YYEKEE (reference sequence). The CDR3 runs to 14 residues. CDR3 loop: CASSFPGGDQPQHF. CDR3 bases: TGTGCCAGCAGCTTCCCAGGGGGCGATCAGCCCCAGCATTTT.

This clone was found once. The rearrangement uses TRBV6-5 and TRBJ2-1; the match to TRBD1 covers 7 bases. Germline loops: CDR1 MNHEY, CDR2 SVGAGI. J was trimmed by 0 bases and V by 6 bases; bases with no gene match: 5. The CDR3 is made up of 15 amino acids. Here the CDR3 reads CASRPDRDSYNEQFF. The CDR3 nucleotides read TGTGCCAGCAGGCCCGACAGGGACTCCTACAATGAGCAGTTCTTC.

The chain uses TRBV7-9 and TRBJ1-4, with D possibly TRBD1 on 5 matching bases. The CDR3 spans 16 residues. V dropped 7 bases and J dropped 8 bases, with 23 bases sitting between them. Per germline, CDR1 SEHNR and CDR2 FQNEAQ (reference sequence). The CDR3 loop is CASTQRPGRGREKLFF. The DNA for the CDR3 is TGTGCCAGCACCCAACGTCCAGGGCGGGGGAGAGAAAAACTGTTTTTT.